Shown below are 15 T cell receptor beta chains from a single sample sequenced in a study of T-cell memory formation after mild COVID-19. TCRdb re-derived calls from the 5' RACE reads in MiXCR, one entry per CDR3 protein. The profile shows nearly 250,000 distinct CDR3 sequences, 15% of them singletons. The sequenced material came from PBMCs or a T cell subset sorted from them (not recorded which). These receptors originate from an adult woman who had mild COVID-19 (a few samples of this study predate the infection). Cell type and time point are not known.

The rearrangement uses TRBV27 and TRBJ1-5; TRBD1 matches at 7 bases. This CDR3 comprises 14 residues. With V trimmed by 2 bases and J by 6 bases, 4 bases remained unmatched. The germline V gene encodes CDR1 MNHEY and CDR2 SMNVEV (reference sequence). This CDR3 reads CASSLRQGGQPQHF. In nucleotides, the CDR3 is TGTGCCAGCAGTTTACGACAGGGTGGTCAGCCCCAGCATTTT.

In this sample, this clonotype turned up a few times. V is TRBV7-9 and J is TRBJ1-1, with no clear D. The germline V gene has CDR1 SEHNR and CDR2 FQNEAQ (reference sequence). Trimming cost V 0 bases and J 4 bases, with 15 bases left between them. The CDR3 consists of 16 residues. In DNA form, the CDR3 reads TGTGCCAGCAGCTTAGCGCTGATAGGGAAGCTCACTGAAGCTTTCTTT. It translates to CASSLALIGKLTEAFF.

The V gene is TRBV7-8, the J gene TRBJ2-3, with 7 bases aligning to TRBD2. Germline V CDR1 and CDR2: SGHVS, FQNEAQ. V trimming: 1 base; J trimming: 4 bases; junction bases outside the gene matches: 5. This CDR3 contains 15 residues. CDR3 loop: CASSLGGGSADTQYF. Here the CDR3 DNA reads TGTGCCAGCAGCTTAGGCGGGGGTAGCGCAGATACGCAGTATTTT.

This clonotype was detected a few times. This chain uses TRBV20-1 with TRBJ2-7; D is possibly TRBD1 or TRBD2 (5 bases each). From germline, CDR1 is DFQATT and CDR2 SNEGSKA (reference sequence). There are 13 residues in the CDR3. V was trimmed by 4 bases and J by 3 bases, leaving 13 bases between them. The CDR3 bases are TGCAGTGCTACCCCGGGACGGTTCTACGAGCAGTACTTC. Translated, it gives CSATPGRFYEQYF.

This clonotype has just a few counts. This chain links TRBV7-3 with TRBJ2-3, with 7 bases aligning to TRBD2. J was trimmed by 2 bases and V by 1 base; bases with no gene match: 9. CDR3 length: 17 amino acids. Germline assignment: CDR1 SGHTA and CDR2 FQGTGA. The CDR3 nucleotides are TGTGCCAGCAGCTTAAGCGGGTGGGGGGGAAACACAGATACGCAGTATTTT. It encodes CASSLSGWGGNTDTQYF. Supplemented by reference TRBV7-3 and TRBJ2-3, the full variable domain reads GAGVSQTPSNKVTEKGKYVELRCDPISGHTALYWYRQSLGQGPEFLIYFQGTGAADDSGLPNDRFFAVRPEGSVSTLKIQRTERGDSAVYLCASSLSGWGGNTDTQYFGPGTRLTVL.

This clonotype was found a few times. J is TRBJ2-7 and V is TRBV4-2; D may be TRBD1 (5 bases). This CDR3 region has 14 residues. With 3 bases removed from V and 0 bases from J, the gap between germline ends came to 9 bases. Germline CDR1 and CDR2: LGHNA and YNFKEQ. The CDR3 region is CASSQLGDSYEQYF. The CDR3 DNA reads TGTGCCAGCAGCCAGCTAGGGGACTCCTACGAGCAGTACTTC.

This clonotype was seen more than once but under ten times. The V and J genes are TRBV7-2 and TRBJ1-5; 9 bases align to TRBD1. The CDR3 has 13 amino acids. Germline values: CDR1 SGHTA, CDR2 FQGNSA. J was trimmed by 11 bases and V by 1 base; bases with no gene match: 3. The CDR3 spells CASSLEGTGTQHF. The CDR3 bases are TGTGCCAGCAGCTTAGAAGGGACAGGGACCCAGCATTTT.

The gene calls are TRBV9 and TRBJ1-1; D might be TRBD1 (6 bases). The ends were cut back, 2 bases at V and 1 base at J, with 12 bases in the middle. Per the germline V gene, CDR1 is SGDLS and CDR2 is YYNGEE. There are 15 residues in the CDR3. Written as DNA, the CDR3 is TGTGCCAGCAGCGTTCACAACAGGGCGAACACTGAAGCTTTCTTT. Its protein product is CASSVHNRANTEAFF.

This clonotype was picked up a small number of times. The chain has TRBV29-1 and TRBJ1-2; D unclear. Germline V lookup: CDR1 SQVTM, CDR2 ANQGSEA. This CDR3 is 14 amino acids long. V lost 6 bases to trimming and J lost 0 bases, with 14 bases between them. CDR3 residues: CSVIGINTNYGYTF. The CDR3 nucleotides read TGCAGCGTCATAGGCATTAATACTAACTATGGCTACACCTTC.

The CDR3 coding sequence is TGTGCCACCAGTGACCGGGCCAATAATGAGCAGTTCTTC. Residues: CATSDRANNEQFF. This chain connects TRBV24-1 to TRBJ2-1, with unresolved D. CDR1 is KGHDR, CDR2 SFDVKD, per germline. The CDR3 extends over 13 amino acids. The germline V and J ends were trimmed by 4 bases and 7 bases, with 10 bases remaining between them.

This clonotype was observed a few times. The rearrangement links TRBV5-1 to TRBJ1-1; TRBD1 matches 8 bases. CDR1 SGHRS and CDR2 YFSETQ come from the germline V gene. CDR3 length: 15 amino acids. Trimming at V came to 0 bases and at J to 4 bases, leaving 5 bases not matched to a gene. The CDR3 DNA sequence: TGCGCCAGCAGCTTGGGACAGGGGAGATCCACTGAAGCTTTCTTT. Translating it yields CASSLGQGRSTEAFF. Full variable domain (outside the CDR3, taken from reference TRBV5-1 and TRBJ1-1): KAGVTQTPRYLIKTRGQQVTLSCSPISGHRSVSWYQQTPGQGLQFLFEYFSETQRNKGNFPGRFSGRQFSNSRSEMNVSTLELGDSALYLCASSLGQGRSTEAFFGQGTRLTVV.

This clonotype was counted only a few times. One junction end does not reproduce the germline sequence, and a read error may be involved. CDR3 amino acids: CASSLGPGQGRGYGYTF. In DNA, the CDR3 is TGTGCCAGCAGTTTAGGCCCGGGACAGGGTCGGGGCTATGGCTACACCTTC. This rearrangement joins TRBV7-8 to TRBJ1-2; 9 nucleotides align to TRBD1. Germline values: CDR1 SGHVS, CDR2 FQNEAQ. CDR3 length: 17 amino acids.

The chain has TRBV6-2 or TRBV6-3 and TRBJ2-7; D ambiguous. V lost 5 bases and J lost 5, with 16 bases in between. Germline CDR1 and CDR2: MNHEY and SVGEGT. The CDR3 spans 14 residues. In DNA form, the CDR3 reads TGTGCCAGCAGTCCCGGGTCCCGGGTTGACGAGCAGTACTTC. Protein product: CASSPGSRVDEQYF.

This clonotype was seen more than once but under ten times. This sequence joins TRBV12-3 or TRBV12-4 and TRBJ1-1; perhaps TRBD1 as D (5 bases). Deletions cut 7 bases from V and 5 bases from J, with 17 bases between. The CDR3 spans 14 residues. The CDR3 reads CASNRIPGGTEAFF. The DNA for the CDR3 is TGTGCCAGCAACCGAATTCCGGGGGGGACTGAAGCTTTCTTT.

This clonotype was detected only a few times. The CDR3: CASSQQVSGANVLTF. In nucleotides, the CDR3 is TGTGCCAGCAGCCAACAGGTCTCTGGGGCCAACGTCCTGACTTTC. The rearrangement joins TRBV7-8 to TRBJ2-6; TRBD1 is a possible D gene (5 bases). Germline loops: CDR1 SGHVS, CDR2 FQNEAQ. The ends were cut back, 5 bases at V and 0 bases at J, with 8 bases in the middle. CDR3 size: 15 residues.